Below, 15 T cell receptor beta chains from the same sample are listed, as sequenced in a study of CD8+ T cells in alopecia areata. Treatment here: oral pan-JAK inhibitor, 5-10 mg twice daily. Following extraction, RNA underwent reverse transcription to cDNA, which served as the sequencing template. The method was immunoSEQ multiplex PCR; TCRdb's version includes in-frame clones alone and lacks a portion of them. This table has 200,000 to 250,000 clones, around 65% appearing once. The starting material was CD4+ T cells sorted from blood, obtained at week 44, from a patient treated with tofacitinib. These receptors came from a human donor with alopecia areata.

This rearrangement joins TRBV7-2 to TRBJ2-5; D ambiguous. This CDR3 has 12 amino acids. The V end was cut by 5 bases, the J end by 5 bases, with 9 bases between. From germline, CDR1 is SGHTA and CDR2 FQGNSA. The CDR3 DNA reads TGTGCCAGCAGCAACCCTTTGGAGACCCAGTACTTC. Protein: CASSNPLETQYF.

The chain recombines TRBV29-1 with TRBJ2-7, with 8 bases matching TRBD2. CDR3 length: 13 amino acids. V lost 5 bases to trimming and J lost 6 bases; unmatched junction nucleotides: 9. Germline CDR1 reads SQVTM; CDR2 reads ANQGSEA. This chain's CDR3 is CSVQGLAVGEQYF. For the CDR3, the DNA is TGCAGCGTTCAAGGACTAGCAGTGGGCGAGCAGTACTTC.

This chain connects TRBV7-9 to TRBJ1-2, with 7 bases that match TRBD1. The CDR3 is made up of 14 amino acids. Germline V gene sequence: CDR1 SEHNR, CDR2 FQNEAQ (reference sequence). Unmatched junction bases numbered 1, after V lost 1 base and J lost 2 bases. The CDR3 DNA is TGTGCCAGCAGCTTAGGGGACAGAAACTATGGCTACACCTTC. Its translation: CASSLGDRNYGYTF.

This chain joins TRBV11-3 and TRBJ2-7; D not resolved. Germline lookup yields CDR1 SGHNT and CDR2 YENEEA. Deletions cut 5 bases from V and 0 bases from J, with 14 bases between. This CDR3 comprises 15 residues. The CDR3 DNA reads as TGTGCCAGCAGCGACGGTACAGAACGCTCCTACGAGCAGTACTTC. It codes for CASSDGTERSYEQYF.

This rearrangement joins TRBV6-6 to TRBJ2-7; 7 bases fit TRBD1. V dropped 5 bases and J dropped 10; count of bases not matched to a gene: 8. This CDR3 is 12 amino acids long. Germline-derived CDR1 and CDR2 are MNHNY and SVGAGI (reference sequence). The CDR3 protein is CASSDGGDSQYF. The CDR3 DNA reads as TGTGCCAGCAGTGATGGTGGGGACAGCCAGTACTTC.

The CDR3 DNA is TGTGCCAGCAGCTACGAGGGGTCCTACAATGAGCAGTTCTTC. Encoded protein: CASSYEGSYNEQFF. The chain joins TRBV5-6 to TRBJ2-1; the D gene could be TRBD1 or TRBD2 (5 bases each). Germline V gene sequence: CDR1 SGHDT, CDR2 YYEEEE. CDR3 size: 14 residues. V lost 3 bases to trimming and J lost 1 base, with 8 bases between them.

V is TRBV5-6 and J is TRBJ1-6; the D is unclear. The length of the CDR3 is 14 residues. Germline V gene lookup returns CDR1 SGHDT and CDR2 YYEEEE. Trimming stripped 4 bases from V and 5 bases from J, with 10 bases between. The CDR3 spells CASSLTLNNSPLHF. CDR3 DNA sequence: TGTGCCAGCAGCCTAACACTGAATAATTCACCCCTCCACTTT.

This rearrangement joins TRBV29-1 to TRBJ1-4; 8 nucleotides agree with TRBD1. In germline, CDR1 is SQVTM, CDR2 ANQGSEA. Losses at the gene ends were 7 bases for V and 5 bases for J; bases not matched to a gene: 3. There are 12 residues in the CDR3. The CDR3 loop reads CSARQGNEKLFF. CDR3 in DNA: TGCAGCGCTCGACAGGGGAATGAAAAACTGTTTTTT. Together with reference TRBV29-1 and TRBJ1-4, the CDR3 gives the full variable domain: SAVISQKPSRDICQRGTSLTIQCQVDSQVTMMFWYRQQPGQSLTLIATANQGSEATYESGFVIDKFPISRPNLTFSTLTVSNMSPEDSSIYLCSARQGNEKLFFGSGTQLSVL.

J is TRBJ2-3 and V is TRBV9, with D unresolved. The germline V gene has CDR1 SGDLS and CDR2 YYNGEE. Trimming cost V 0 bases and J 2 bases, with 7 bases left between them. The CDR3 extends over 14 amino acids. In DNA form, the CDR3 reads TGTGCCAGCAGCGTAGGTTCGTACACAGATACGCAGTATTTT. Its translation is CASSVGSYTDTQYF.

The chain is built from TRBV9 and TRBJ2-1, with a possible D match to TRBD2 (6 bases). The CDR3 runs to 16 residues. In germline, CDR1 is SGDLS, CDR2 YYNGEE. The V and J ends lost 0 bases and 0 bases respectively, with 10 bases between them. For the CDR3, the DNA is TGTGCCAGCAGCGTAGGGCGGGACTCCTCCTACAATGAGCAGTTCTTC. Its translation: CASSVGRDSSYNEQFF.

CDR3 in DNA: TGTGCCAGCAGTGATTCGGACACCTATCAGCCCCAGCATTTT. It is translated as CASSDSDTYQPQHF. The V and J genes are TRBV25-1 and TRBJ1-5; D is possibly TRBD1 (5 bases). Germline values: CDR1 MGHDK, CDR2 SYGVNS. There are 14 residues in the CDR3. The V gene lost 3 bases and the J gene lost 5 bases, with 11 bases spanning the gap.

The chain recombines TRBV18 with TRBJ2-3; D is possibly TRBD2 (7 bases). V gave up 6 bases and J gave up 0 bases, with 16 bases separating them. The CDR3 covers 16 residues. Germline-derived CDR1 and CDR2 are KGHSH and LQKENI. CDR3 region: CASSFSGGPSTDTQYF. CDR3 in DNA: TGTGCCAGCTCCTTCTCCGGGGGGCCGAGCACAGATACGCAGTATTTT.

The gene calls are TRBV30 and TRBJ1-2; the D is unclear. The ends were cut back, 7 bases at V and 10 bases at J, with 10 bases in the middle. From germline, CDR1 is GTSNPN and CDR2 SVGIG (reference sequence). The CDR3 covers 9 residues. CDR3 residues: CAYLPPYTF. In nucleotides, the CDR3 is TGTGCCTACCTACCCCCCTACACCTTC.

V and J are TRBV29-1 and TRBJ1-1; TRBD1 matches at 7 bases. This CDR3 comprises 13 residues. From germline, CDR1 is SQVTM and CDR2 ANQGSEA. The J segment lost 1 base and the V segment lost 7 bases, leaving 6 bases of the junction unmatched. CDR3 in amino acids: CSAGTVRNTEAFF. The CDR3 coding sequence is TGCAGCGCAGGGACAGTGAGGAACACTGAAGCTTTCTTT.

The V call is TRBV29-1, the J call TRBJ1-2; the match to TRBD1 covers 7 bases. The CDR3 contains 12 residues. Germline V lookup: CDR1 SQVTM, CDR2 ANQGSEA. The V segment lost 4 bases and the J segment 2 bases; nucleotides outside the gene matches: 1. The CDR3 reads CSVAGQNYGYTF. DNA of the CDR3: TGCAGCGTTGCGGGACAGAACTATGGCTACACCTTC.